This T cell receptor (beta chain) comes out of a study of blood T cell repertoires in COVID-19. Study-level background: From the United States, Italy and Spain came samples of acute and convalescent COVID-19. PBMCs, B-cell-depleted T cells, or T cells were the source of the cDNA or gDNA that made up the material.

As processed by the authors: Amplification of reference gene primers provided the estimated nucleated cell counts. The data were produced by immunoSEQ multiplex PCR, yet TCRdb's version contains in-frame clones alone and is incomplete. Clone size and the V and J calls come from that table; the DNA yielded D and trimming. Among under 40,000 clones, around 86% were seen once, and the ten largest hold 5.5% to 6.5%. Trimming removed 5 bases at V and 10 bases at J, with 28 bases between. The CDR3 spans 18 residues. Germline loops: CDR1 KGHDR, CDR2 SFDVKD. Sample: peripheral blood. The TCR was taken from a human donor in a cohort sampled during active COVID-19. V usage is TRBV24-1 and J usage is TRBJ2-2; tentative D call: TRBD2 (5 bases). The CDR3 is CATSGTSRRTRRSEELFF. In DNA, the CDR3 is TGTGCCACCAGTGGCACCTCTAGAAGAACTAGAAGGAGCGAGGAGCTGTTTTTT.